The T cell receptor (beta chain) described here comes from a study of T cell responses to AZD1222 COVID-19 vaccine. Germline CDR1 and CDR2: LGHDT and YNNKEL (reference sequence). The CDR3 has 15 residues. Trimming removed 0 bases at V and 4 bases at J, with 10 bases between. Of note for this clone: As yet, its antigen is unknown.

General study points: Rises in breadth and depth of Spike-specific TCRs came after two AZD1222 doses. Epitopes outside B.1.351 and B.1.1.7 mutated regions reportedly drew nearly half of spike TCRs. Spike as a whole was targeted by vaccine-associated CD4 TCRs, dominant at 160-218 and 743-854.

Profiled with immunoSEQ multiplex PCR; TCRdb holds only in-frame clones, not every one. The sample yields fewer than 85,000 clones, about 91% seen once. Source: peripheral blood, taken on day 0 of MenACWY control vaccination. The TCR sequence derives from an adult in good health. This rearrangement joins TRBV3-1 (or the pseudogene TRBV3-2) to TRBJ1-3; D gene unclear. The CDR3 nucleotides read TGTGCCAGCAGCCAAGAGGGAAGTGTGGGAAACACCATATATTTT. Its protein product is CASSQEGSVGNTIYF.